This T cell receptor (beta chain) comes out of a study of T-cell reconstitution after alpha-beta-depleted transplantation in children. Trimming removed 3 bases from V and 2 bases from J, with 10 bases in between. The germline V gene has CDR1 SQVTM and CDR2 ANQGSEA. The CDR3 is 13 residues long. For TCRbeta, the library was prepared with unique molecular identifiers. TCRdb re-called the PCR reads with MiXCR, one entry per CDR3 protein. The data show 200,000 to 250,000 distinct CDR3 sequences, with roughly a tenth seen just once and 5% to 7% held by the top ten. This clonotype has at least ten counts. This sample comprised PBMCs from the stem cell graft donor, obtained from the stem cell graft. This sequence joins TRBV29-1 and TRBJ1-2; D possibly corresponds to TRBD1 (6 bases). The TCR comes from a human donor who donated a stem cell graft to a child with acute lymphoblastic leukemia. The CDR3 reads CSVDGQGNYGYTF. The DNA for the CDR3 is TGCAGCGTTGACGGCCAGGGGAACTATGGCTACACCTTC.